This is a list of T cell receptor beta chains from one sample in a study of cytomegalovirus exposure and HLA in healthy donors. TCRdb's copy holds only in-frame clones and misses some; the assay was immunoSEQ multiplex PCR. This sample's table reports some 75,000 clones. The sample comprised PBMCs. These receptors all come from a boy aged 5-17 years in good health and CMV-seronegative. Each CDR3 is given with its conserved first and last residue. D genes are given only for firm matches.

d_call j_call v_call cdr3_nt cdr3_aa
TRBD2 TRBJ2-1 TRBV7-2 TGTGCCAGCAGCTTAACCGGGGGGTACTCCTACAATGAGCAGTTCTTC CASSLTGGYSYNEQFF
TRBD2 TRBJ2-1 TRBV5-1 TGCGCCAGCAGCTTGGTCAGCGGGATGGATTCGGGCAATGAGCAGTTCTTC CASSLVSGMDSGNEQFF
- TRBJ2-7 TRBV13 TGTGCCAGCAGCAAAGGACAGTGGGAACCCTACGAGCAGTACTTC CASSKGQWEPYEQYF
TRBD1 TRBJ2-7 TRBV29-1 TGCAGCGTTACGGGACAGGGGGTCTACGAGCAGTACTTC CSVTGQGVYEQYF
TRBD1 TRBJ2-7 TRBV6-1 TGTGCCAGCATGCCAGGGACAGATTACTACGAGCAGTACTTC CASMPGTDYYEQYF
TRBD2 TRBJ2-7 TRBV6-5 TGTGCCAGCAATATAGCGGGAGCCCGTACCTACGAGCAGTACTTC CASNIAGARTYEQYF
- TRBJ1-1 TRBV20-1 TGCAGTGCTAGTCGCAGGACTGAAGCTTTCTTT CSASRRTEAFF
- TRBJ1-1 TRBV6-5 TGTGCCAGCAGTTACTCAAGGGATTCGGGGACTGAAGCTTTCTTT CASSYSRDSGTEAFF
TRBD1 TRBJ1-5 TRBV5-6 TGTGCCAGCAGCCCGGGACAGCGAAATCAGCCCCAGCATTTT CASSPGQRNQPQHF
- TRBJ2-7 TRBV4-1 TGCGCCAGCAGCCAAGATTACCCCGGGAGCGCCTACGAGCAGTACTTC CASSQDYPGSAYEQYF